This is a list of T cell receptor beta chains from one sample in a study of blood T cells in healthy people across ages. TCRdb re-called the 5' RACE reads through MiXCR, storing one row per CDR3 protein. The sample holds hundreds of thousands of distinct CDR3 sequences, 55% to 70% seen once. Material for sequencing was blood. These TCRs come from a man aged 25-45 years in good health. The CDR3 runs from the conserved cysteine through the conserved F or W. The D gene is left open where the match is weak. Rows give clone size only sometimes, using once, few, many, or a class for an expanded clone.

V: TRBV20-1; size: .; J: TRBJ2-5; D: .; DNA: TGCAGTGCCGAAATAGCGGGACAGTCTGGAGAGCAGTACTTC; CDR3: CSAEIAGQSGEQYF
V: TRBV13; size: .; J: TRBJ2-3; D: .; DNA: TGTGCCAGCAGCTTAGCTCAGGGAGGAGATACGCAGTATTTT; CDR3: CASSLAQGGDTQYF
V: TRBV28; size: .; J: TRBJ2-7; D: TRBD1; DNA: TGTGCCAGCAGTTGGGGGACAGGGGGCAAGCAGTACTTC; CDR3: CASSWGTGGKQYF
V: TRBV6-2/TRBV6-3; size: .; J: TRBJ1-2; D: .; DNA: TGTGCCAGCACCGTCAGACAGCCTAACTATGGCTACACCTTC; CDR3: CASTVRQPNYGYTF
V: TRBV6-2/TRBV6-3; size: .; J: TRBJ1-2; D: TRBD1; DNA: TGTGCCAGCAGTAAGAGGGACAGCTATGGCTACACCTTC; CDR3: CASSKRDSYGYTF
V: TRBV7-2; size: .; J: TRBJ2-3; D: TRBD1; DNA: TGTGCCAGCAGCCCGGGGACAGGGTCAGATACGCAGTATTTT; CDR3: CASSPGTGSDTQYF
V: TRBV6-2/TRBV6-3; size: once; J: TRBJ1-4; D: .; DNA: TGTGCCAGCTGCCCCCGGGACGGCCATGAAAAACTGTTTTTT; CDR3: CASCPRDGHEKLFF
V: TRBV28; size: .; J: TRBJ2-7; D: .; DNA: TGTGCCAGCAGTTTAGGGTCCAACAGGTTTCTCTACGAGCAGTACTTC; CDR3: CASSLGSNRFLYEQYF
V: TRBV15; size: once; J: TRBJ2-3; D: TRBD1; DNA: TGTGCCATCCGGACAGGGCAAAGCACAGATACGCAGTATTTT; CDR3: CAIRTGQSTDTQYF
V: TRBV29-1; size: few; J: TRBJ2-7; D: .; DNA: TGCAGCGTTGAAGGGGGAACTACCTACGAGCAGTACTTC; CDR3: CSVEGGTTYEQYF
V: TRBV29-1; size: .; J: TRBJ1-2; D: .; DNA: TGCAGCGCACTACCTCCGACAGTTAACTATGGCTACACCTTC; CDR3: CSALPPTVNYGYTF
V: TRBV29-1; size: .; J: TRBJ2-3; D: TRBD1; DNA: TGCAGCGCTGAGGCGACAGGGGTCAGCACAGATACGCAGTATTTT; CDR3: CSAEATGVSTDTQYF
V: TRBV7-9; size: .; J: TRBJ2-5; D: TRBD2; DNA: TGTGCCAGCGGGGTGGGACTAGCAGTCGAGACCCAGTACTTC; CDR3: CASGVGLAVETQYF
V: TRBV12-3/TRBV12-4; size: .; J: TRBJ2-1; D: TRBD1; DNA: TGTGCCAGCAGTTTTCGCAGGGGGCGCGACAATGAGCAGTTCTTC; CDR3: CASSFRRGRDNEQFF
V: TRBV10-3; size: few; J: TRBJ2-3; D: .; DNA: TGTGCCACTCGATCTGCACAGGGACTTCAAAGCACAGATACGCAGTATTTT; CDR3: CATRSAQGLQSTDTQYF
V: TRBV6-1; size: .; J: TRBJ1-6; D: TRBD1; DNA: TGTGCCAGCACCCGGACAGGTTGGAGGGGCTATAATTCACCCCTCCACTTT; CDR3: CASTRTGWRGYNSPLHF
V: TRBV7-2; size: .; J: TRBJ2-3; D: TRBD2; DNA: TGTGCCAGCAGCTTAGTCGCTAGCGGGGGGGGCACAGATACGCAGTATTTT; CDR3: CASSLVASGGGTDTQYF
V: TRBV7-6; size: .; J: TRBJ2-7; D: .; DNA: TGTGCCAGCAGCGCAAATTCCGGGACGCTTTACAATGAGCAGTACTTC; CDR3: CASSANSGTLYNEQYF
V: TRBV4-2; size: .; J: TRBJ2-7; D: TRBD1; DNA: TGTGCCAGCAGACGGACATATTGGGACAGGGGAAACGAGCAGTACTTC; CDR3: CASRRTYWDRGNEQYF
V: TRBV20-1; size: few; J: TRBJ1-5; D: .; DNA: TGCAGTGCCCCTCCGGGTCTGAATCAGCCCCAGCATTTT; CDR3: CSAPPGLNQPQHF